Below are 30 T cell receptor beta chains sequenced from a single sample in a study of blood T cell repertoires in COVID-19. Assay: immunoSEQ multiplex PCR; the TCRdb copy retains only in-frame clones and omits some. Altogether 25,000 to 30,000 clones are present, 89% being singletons, with the ten largest covering roughly 2.7%. Sequencing was done on a sample of peripheral blood. These receptors were collected from a human donor in a cohort sampled during active COVID-19.

V and J are TRBV7-9 and TRBJ2-7; a weak D match, TRBD1 (5 bases). V was trimmed by 1 base and J by 7 bases, leaving 11 bases between them. The germline gives CDR1 SEHNR, CDR2 FQNEAQ (reference sequence). The CDR3 has 13 amino acids. The CDR3 sequence: CASSLGTGREQYF. In DNA form, the CDR3 reads TGTGCCAGCAGCTTAGGAACAGGCCGGGAGCAGTACTTC.

As DNA, the CDR3 is TGCGCCAGCAGTGCCGAAGACGGCGGCGGGGGGCCCCGGAATGAGCAGTTCTTC. It specifies CASSAEDGGGGPRNEQFF. This rearrangement joins TRBV10-2 to TRBJ2-1, with TRBD2 matching 8 bases. V was pared by 4 bases and J by 7 bases, with 18 bases of the junction left unmatched. CDR3 length equals 18 residues. Germline V gene data show CDR1 as WSHSY and CDR2 as SAAADI.

The CDR3 here is CASSQDYRQNSPLHF. The CDR3 DNA reads as TGTGCCAGCAGCCAGGACTACAGGCAAAATTCACCCCTCCACTTT. The V call is TRBV4-2, the J call TRBJ1-6, with D maybe TRBD1 (5 bases). This CDR3 has 15 residues. Trimming took 3 bases from V and 7 from J, leaving 13 bases between them. CDR1 LGHNA and CDR2 YNFKEQ come from the germline V gene.

With regard to this clone: A read error may produce the germline difference seen at one junction end. The chain employs TRBV5-1 and TRBJ1-2; TRBD1 is a possible D gene (6 bases). Per germline, CDR1 SGHRS and CDR2 YFSETQ. The CDR3 has 13 amino acids. CDR3 bases: TGCGCCAGCAGTTTGGACAGCAAGTATGGCTACACCTTC. Amino acids: CASSLDSKYGYTF.

The chain has TRBV6-5 and TRBJ2-5; 7 positions match TRBD1. The CDR3 contains 13 residues. Trimming removed 5 bases from V and 2 bases from J; junction bases left unmatched: 2. Per the germline V gene, CDR1 is MNHEY and CDR2 is SVGAGI. CDR3 amino acids: CASSPGQQETQYF. The CDR3 region has the DNA TGTGCCAGCAGTCCGGGACAGCAAGAGACCCAGTACTTC.

This chain connects TRBV13 to TRBJ2-2, with a possible D match to TRBD1 (6 bases). Germline V CDR1 and CDR2: PRHDT, FYEKMQ (reference sequence). Trimming removed 5 bases at V and 2 bases at J, with 12 bases between. The CDR3 is made up of 15 amino acids. CDR3 DNA sequence: TGTGCCAGCAGCCCGGGGACATTCAACACCGGGGAGCTGTTTTTT. Protein sequence: CASSPGTFNTGELFF. The full variable domain, with the rest looked up from reference TRBV13 and TRBJ2-2, is AAGVIQSPRHLIKEKRETATLKCYPIPRHDTVYWYQQGPGQDPQFLISFYEKMQSDKGSIPDRFSAQQFSDYHSELNMSSLELGDSALYFCASSPGTFNTGELFFGEGSRLTVL.

The chain couples TRBV11-2 to TRBJ1-1; D remains unclear. The CDR3 sequence is 11 residues long. Trimming pared 5 bases from V and 7 bases from J, leaving 8 bases between. The germline V gene encodes CDR1 SGHAT and CDR2 FQNNGV. The CDR3 is CASSELVEAFF. The CDR3 DNA follows: TGTGCCAGCAGCGAGTTGGTTGAAGCTTTCTTT.

The rearrangement joins TRBV27 to TRBJ2-7; no definite D call. The CDR3 totals 14 residues. Germline CDR1 reads MNHEY; CDR2 reads SMNVEV (reference sequence). Trimming left V 4 bases short and J 0 bases short, with 10 bases between. Written as DNA, the CDR3 is TGTGCCAGCAGTTCTCTAAGGAGCTCCTACGAGCAGTACTTC. It yields the protein CASSSLRSSYEQYF.

This rearrangement joins TRBV5-6 to TRBJ1-1; D possibly corresponds to TRBD1 (5 bases). The germline gives CDR1 SGHDT, CDR2 YYEEEE. Trimming stripped 0 bases from V and 6 bases from J, with 15 bases between. The CDR3 contains 15 residues. CDR3 in amino acids: CASSLASEMGPEAFF. CDR3 coding DNA: TGTGCCAGCAGCTTGGCCTCAGAAATGGGGCCTGAAGCTTTCTTT.

This chain links TRBV9 with TRBJ2-6; tentatively, D is TRBD2 (6 bases). The V end lost 4 bases, the J end lost 0 bases, and 14 bases lay between the germline ends. Germline lookup yields CDR1 SGDLS and CDR2 YYNGEE. CDR3 length: 17 residues. The CDR3 is CASSRRDFISGANVLTF. In DNA, the CDR3 is TGTGCCAGCAGCAGGCGGGACTTTATCTCTGGGGCCAACGTCCTGACTTTC.

The chain has TRBV5-1 and TRBJ2-4, with D possibly being TRBD2 (6 bases). The V end lost 4 bases, the J end lost 7 bases, and 21 bases lay between the germline ends. This CDR3 is built from 16 residues. CDR1 is SGHRS and CDR2 is YFSETQ in the germline V gene. The CDR3 spells CASSPAGTPRLNIQYF. Written as DNA, the CDR3 is TGCGCCAGCAGCCCGGCCGGGACTCCACGCTTGAACATTCAGTACTTC.

The chain uses TRBV12-5 and TRBJ2-5, with D maybe TRBD2 (5 bases). The CDR3 loop spans 14 amino acids. V lost 0 bases and J lost 7, with 12 bases in between. Germline values: CDR1 LGHNT, CDR2 FRNRAP. The CDR3 nucleotides are TGTGCTAGTGGTTTGGTAGCGCCTAGCTCGACCCAGTACTTC. Its translation is CASGLVAPSSTQYF.

The chain employs TRBV4-1 and TRBJ2-7, with a weak D call TRBD2 (5 bases). The CDR3 has 17 amino acids. CDR1 is MGHRA and CDR2 is YSYEKL in the germline V gene. Trimming took off 0 bases at V and 1 base at J, with 16 bases between the two ends. CDR3 sequence reads: CASSQEWGIGDSYEQYF. The CDR3 DNA is TGCGCCAGCAGCCAAGAGTGGGGAATCGGGGATTCCTACGAGCAGTACTTC.

The chain has TRBV7-2 and TRBJ2-5; 8 bases line up with TRBD2. This CDR3 is 15 amino acids long. Trimming cost V 0 bases and J 4 bases; bases outside gene matches: 4. Germline values: CDR1 SGHTA, CDR2 FQGNSA. The CDR3 sequence is CASSLAIAGGETQYF. The CDR3 coding sequence is TGTGCCAGCAGCTTAGCGATTGCGGGGGGAGAGACCCAGTACTTC.

The genes are TRBV29-1 and TRBJ2-3, with D maybe TRBD2 (6 bases). The CDR3 has 12 amino acids. The V gene lost 8 bases and the J gene lost 2 bases, with 11 bases spanning the gap. CDR1 and CDR2 (germline): SQVTM, ANQGSEA. This chain's CDR3 is CSSTGLTDTQYF. The CDR3 DNA reads TGCAGCTCAACGGGACTCACAGATACGCAGTATTTT.

CDR3 amino acids: CAISPTSGGLQFF. The CDR3 region has the DNA TGTGCCATCAGCCCGACTAGCGGGGGGCTACAGTTCTTC. This chain links TRBV10-3 with TRBJ2-1; TRBD2 aligns across 13 bases. Germline loops: CDR1 ENHRY, CDR2 SYGVKD. V was clipped by 6 bases and J by 13 bases; unmatched bases: 6. CDR3 size: 13 residues.

The V and J genes are TRBV4-1 and TRBJ1-3; D is unresolved. V was clipped by 1 base and J by 0 bases, with 4 bases between them. Germline CDR1 reads MGHRA; CDR2 reads YSYEKL. CDR3 length: 14 amino acids. In DNA, the CDR3 is TGCGCCAGCAGCCAAGTCATCTCTGGAAACACCATATATTTT. Its protein product is CASSQVISGNTIYF.

The genes are TRBV5-1 and TRBJ2-7; 8 bases are shared with TRBD1. Trimming removed 4 bases from V and 5 bases from J; junction bases left unmatched: 8. Germline V gene data show CDR1 as SGHRS and CDR2 as YFSETQ. CDR3 length: 14 residues. The CDR3 protein is CASSQQGVSNEQYF. The DNA of the CDR3 is TGCGCCAGCAGCCAACAGGGGGTATCTAACGAGCAGTACTTC.

This chain connects TRBV27 to TRBJ2-5; TRBD1 aligns across 7 bases. The CDR3 runs to 15 residues. CDR1 is MNHEY, CDR2 SMNVEV, per germline (reference sequence). With 3 bases clipped from V and 5 bases from J, the junction kept 9 bases outside the gene matches. CDR3 nucleotides: TGTGCCAGCAGTTTTCTACAGGGGCCCGACGAGACCCAGTACTTC. This codes for CASSFLQGPDETQYF.

The chain combines TRBV7-2 with TRBJ1-4; no firm D call. The germline V gene encodes CDR1 SGHTA and CDR2 FQGNSA. The CDR3 contains 14 residues. V dropped 8 bases and J dropped 0 bases, with 10 bases sitting between them. The CDR3 loop reads CASGLIATNEKLFF. The CDR3 DNA is TGTGCCAGCGGACTTATAGCAACTAATGAAAAACTGTTTTTT.

The chain recombines TRBV9 with TRBJ2-3, with 8 bases matching TRBD2. With V trimmed by 3 bases and J by 3 bases, 9 bases remained unmatched. Per the germline V gene, CDR1 is SGDLS and CDR2 is YYNGEE. This CDR3 contains 16 residues. CDR3 sequence (DNA): TGTGCCAGCAGCGGAGCGGGACTAGTCGGGACAGATACGCAGTATTTT. The encoded protein is CASSGAGLVGTDTQYF.

This chain joins TRBV10-3 and TRBJ2-2; TRBD2 aligns across 8 bases. V shed 4 bases and J 1 base; nucleotides not matched to a gene: 2. The CDR3 is 15 amino acids. Germline assignment: CDR1 ENHRY and CDR2 SYGVKD. CDR3 protein: CAISVTSGNTGELFF. The CDR3 DNA reads TGTGCCATCAGTGTCACTAGCGGGAACACCGGGGAGCTGTTTTTT.

This sequence joins TRBV11-3 and TRBJ2-1, with TRBD1 as a possible D gene (5 bases). CDR1 is SGHNT, CDR2 YENEEA, per germline. Trimming cost V 5 bases and J 3 bases, with 11 bases left between them. This CDR3 comprises 14 residues. The CDR3 coding sequence is TGTGCCAGCAGCGACAGTGGTGACTACAATGAGCAGTTCTTC. It codes for CASSDSGDYNEQFF.

The rearrangement uses TRBV5-1 and TRBJ2-7; no firm D call. V lost 1 base and J lost 6, with 14 bases in between. This CDR3 comprises 14 residues. Germline CDR1 reads SGHRS; CDR2 reads YFSETQ. This CDR3 reads CASSLSPKESEQYF. The CDR3 bases are TGCGCCAGCAGCTTGTCGCCCAAGGAGTCCGAGCAGTACTTC.

V and J are TRBV7-2 and TRBJ2-5; unclear D gene. The V gene lost 1 base and the J gene lost 4 bases, with 4 bases spanning the gap. Germline values: CDR1 SGHTA, CDR2 FQGNSA. The CDR3 runs 12 residues. The CDR3 sequence is CASSLERETQYF. Here the CDR3 DNA reads TGTGCCAGCAGCTTAGAGCGAGAGACCCAGTACTTC.

The rearrangement joins TRBV5-1 to TRBJ1-1; the D is unclear. Germline loops: CDR1 SGHRS, CDR2 YFSETQ. The V end was cut by 6 bases, the J end by 1 base, with 13 bases between. The CDR3 contains 14 residues. The CDR3 DNA sequence: TGCGCCAGCAATTTAGAGGGTACGAACACTGAAGCTTTCTTT. This sequence encodes CASNLEGTNTEAFF.

The J gene is TRBJ2-3, the V gene TRBV4-1; D call uncertain. V was trimmed by 5 bases and J by 0 bases, leaving 12 bases between them. CDR3 length equals 15 residues. Germline V gives CDR1 MGHRA, CDR2 YSYEKL. For the CDR3, the DNA is TGCGCCAGCAGCTATAAAGCACCTAGCACAGATACGCAGTATTTT. Protein: CASSYKAPSTDTQYF.

This sequence joins TRBV7-2 and TRBJ1-3; no clear D gene. Germline V gives CDR1 SGHTA, CDR2 FQGNSA. V was shortened by 3 bases and J by 0 bases, with 9 bases between the two germline ends. The length of the CDR3 is 15 residues. The CDR3 is CASSFVHGSGNTIYF. Here the CDR3 DNA reads TGTGCCAGCAGCTTCGTTCACGGCTCTGGAAACACCATATATTTT.

The chain joins TRBV6-5 to TRBJ2-3; 7 positions match TRBD1. The CDR3 sequence is 14 residues long. Germline V gene lookup returns CDR1 MNHEY and CDR2 SVGAGI. With V trimmed by 6 bases and J by 0 bases, 3 bases remained unmatched. The CDR3 DNA sequence: TGTGCCAGCAGATCGACAGGGAGCACAGATACGCAGTATTTT. It codes for CASRSTGSTDTQYF.

This clone occurred once. J is TRBJ2-7 and V is TRBV5-1; 7 bases align to TRBD1. The CDR3 is made up of 14 amino acids. Germline CDR1 reads SGHRS; CDR2 reads YFSETQ. V was pared by 2 bases and J by 3 bases, with 5 bases of the junction left unmatched. CDR3 bases: TGCGCCAGCAGCTTACGACAGGGATTCTACGAGCAGTACTTC. It is translated as CASSLRQGFYEQYF.